A selection of T cell receptor beta chains follows, all from one sample in a study of T cell clones after liver transplantation. Measured with immunoSEQ multiplex PCR; TCRdb has only the in-frame clones, and not every one. Of about 2,900 clones listed, roughly a quarter are singletons. Their antigens are not known. Specimen: CD4+ T cells from PBMCs cultured with third-party cells. These TCRs come from a human patient who received a liver transplant. The T cells may come from the graft donor. Both conserved end residues are part of each CDR3. D genes are given only for firm matches. Size values are once, few and many counts, or a class for expanded clones, and some rows have none.

D	size	V	length	J	CDR3	DNA
NA	medium-sized	TRBV7-9	16	TRBJ1-5	CASSLGAGQINQPQHF	TGTGCCAGCAGCTTAGGCGCTGGACAGATCAATCAGCCCCAGCATTTT
TRBD1	few	TRBV7-9	14	TRBJ2-7	CASSPLTGGYEQYF	TGTGCCAGCAGCCCCTTGACAGGGGGCTACGAGCAGTACTTC
NA	NA	TRBV9	15	TRBJ2-7	CASSVEGIPGYEQYF	TGTGCCAGCAGCGTAGAAGGTATCCCCGGCTACGAGCAGTACTTC
TRBD1	NA	TRBV19	15	TRBJ2-7	CASSLGTGGTYEQYF	TGTGCCAGTAGTCTCGGGACAGGGGGAACCTACGAGCAGTACTTC
NA	few	TRBV19	15	TRBJ2-1	CASSQQGGSYNEQFF	TGTGCCAGTAGCCAACAGGGAGGCTCCTACAATGAGCAGTTCTTC
NA	few	TRBV6-1	13	TRBJ2-2	CASSPLPTGELFF	TGTGCCAGCAGCCCTCTTCCCACCGGGGAGCTGTTTTTT
NA	NA	TRBV15	15	TRBJ2-3	CATSRERRGTDTQYF	TGTGCCACCAGCAGAGAAAGAAGGGGAACAGATACGCAGTATTTT
NA	NA	TRBV6-5	11	TRBJ2-5	CASSPGVKQYF	TGTGCCAGCAGTCCGGGTGTCAAGCAGTACTTC
TRBD2	NA	TRBV7-6	17	TRBJ2-7	CASSLASGATLGYEQYF	TGTGCCAGCAGCTTAGCTAGCGGGGCGACCTTAGGCTACGAGCAGTACTTC
NA	NA	TRBV5-1	17	TRBJ2-6	CASSLTGQASGANVLTF	TGCGCCAGCAGCTTGACGGGGCAGGCGTCCGGGGCCAACGTCCTGACTTTC
NA	NA	TRBV10-3	12	TRBJ1-1	CATGRGNTEAFF	TGTGCCACCGGTAGGGGGAACACTGAAGCTTTCTTT
TRBD1	NA	TRBV11-1	15	TRBJ1-2	CASSQTPEGAGGYTF	TGTGCCAGCAGCCAAACCCCCGAGGGGGCGGGCGGCTACACCTTC
NA	few	TRBV18	14	TRBJ2-4	CASSPSQGKNIQYF	TGTGCCAGCTCACCAAGCCAGGGGAAAAACATTCAGTACTTC
NA	NA	TRBV6-1	11	TRBJ2-7	CASSPGVKQYF	TGTGCCAGCAGTCCGGGTGTCAAGCAGTACTTC
NA	NA	TRBV2	15	TRBJ2-3	CASTAGLGGTDTQYF	TGTGCCAGCACCGCGGGGTTGGGGGGCACAGATACGCAGTATTTT
NA	NA	TRBV4-1	15	TRBJ2-5	CASSQVDGLQETQYF	TGCGCCAGCAGCCAAGTTGATGGCCTCCAAGAGACCCAGTACTTC
NA	few	TRBV4-1	15	TRBJ1-2	CASSQVPLANYGYTF	TGCGCCAGCAGCCAAGTCCCGCTAGCTAACTATGGCTACACCTTC
NA	medium-sized	TRBV9	15	TRBJ1-5	CASSVGRGSNQPQHF	TGTGCCAGCAGCGTAGGCAGGGGTAGCAATCAGCCCCAGCATTTT
NA	NA	TRBV28	13	TRBJ2-7	CASSDLTNYEQYF	TGTGCCAGCAGCGACTTAACTAATTACGAGCAGTACTTC
NA	large	TRBV27	16	TRBJ1-2	CASSLPGGLFNYGYTF	TGTGCCAGCAGTCTTCCCGGGGGACTCTTTAACTATGGCTACACCTTC
NA	large	TRBV6-1	15	TRBJ2-1	CASSEAPGAEGEQFF	TGTGCCAGCAGTGAAGCGCCGGGGGCGGAGGGTGAGCAGTTCTTC
NA	NA	TRBV5-7	14	TRBJ1-1	CASSLVGMNTEAFF	TGTGCCAGCAGCTTGGTCGGGATGAACACTGAAGCTTTCTTT
NA	NA	TRBV7-3	15	TRBJ2-5	CASSPLSSPRETQYF	TGTGCCAGCAGCCCCCTGAGCAGTCCGCGGGAGACCCAGTACTTC
TRBD1	NA	TRBV19	17	TRBJ1-5	CARGLGGQGISNQPQHF	TGTGCCAGGGGATTAGGGGGACAGGGGATTAGCAATCAGCCCCAGCATTTT
TRBD2	few	TRBV4-1	17	TRBJ2-1	CASSQEDSLAADNEQFF	TGCGCCAGCAGCCAAGAGGACTCACTAGCGGCAGACAATGAGCAGTTCTTC
NA	NA	TRBV7-2	15	TRBJ2-5	CASSSPVGVQETQYF	TGTGCCAGCAGCTCGCCCGTGGGGGTACAAGAGACCCAGTACTTC
NA	NA	TRBV14	21	TRBJ1-2	CASSGSTRAARLAGKTYGYTF	TGTGCCAGCAGCGGATCGACGAGAGCAGCGCGACTGGCTGGAAAGACCTATGGCTACACCTTC
NA	NA	TRBV5-1	12	TRBJ2-7	CASSLSGNEQYF	TGCGCCAGCAGCTTGTCAGGGAACGAGCAGTACTTC
NA	medium-sized	TRBV27	11	TRBJ2-7	CASGTLSEQYF	TGTGCCAGCGGAACCCTCTCCGAGCAGTACTTC
NA	NA	TRBV4-1	13	TRBJ2-7	CASSQGGPDRQYF	TGCGCCAGCAGCCAAGGCGGCCCGGACAGGCAGTACTTC
NA	few	TRBV27	13	TRBJ1-5	CASSPQGGQPQHF	TGTGCCAGCAGTCCTCAGGGAGGACAGCCCCAGCATTTT
NA	NA	TRBV29-1	14	TRBJ1-2	CSVEEFRADYGYTF	TGCAGCGTTGAAGAGTTCCGGGCTGACTATGGCTACACCTTC
NA	NA	TRBV19	14	TRBJ1-5	CASSTGRFNQPQHF	TGTGCCAGTAGTACGGGACGGTTCAATCAGCCCCAGCATTTT
NA	NA	TRBV4-2	16	TRBJ1-5	CASSLGAGMINQPQHF	TGTGCCAGCAGCTTAGGTGCGGGGATGATCAATCAGCCCCAGCATTTT
TRBD1	few	TRBV5-1	14	TRBJ1-1	CASSLGQGGTEAFF	TGCGCCAGCAGCTTGGGACAGGGAGGCACTGAAGCTTTCTTT
TRBD2	NA	TRBV28	17	TRBJ2-3	CASTWTSANQDTDTQYF	TGTGCCAGCACCTGGACTAGCGCCAACCAGGACACAGATACGCAGTATTTT
TRBD2	few	TRBV6-6	12	TRBJ2-5	CASPGLGKTQYF	TGTGCCAGTCCGGGACTAGGAAAGACCCAGTACTTC
TRBD2	few	TRBV5-1	19	TRBJ2-5	CASSFPSVGTSGRAETQYF	TGCGCCAGCAGCTTCCCCTCGGTGGGGACTAGCGGGAGGGCGGAGACCCAGTACTTC
NA	NA	TRBV7-8	14	TRBJ1-1	CASSFGQGNTEAFF	TGTGCCAGCAGCTTCGGCCAGGGGAACACTGAAGCTTTCTTT
NA	NA	TRBV4-1	18	TRBJ2-6	CASSRGSEPQSRANVLTF	TGCGCCAGCAGCCGAGGTTCAGAACCACAAAGTCGGGCCAACGTCCTGACTTTC
TRBD1	few	TRBV2	12	TRBJ1-6	CASSEDRTGGNF	TGTGCCAGCAGTGAAGATAGGACAGGGGGCAACTTT
NA	few	TRBV21-1	11	TRBJ1-2	CASTLLDGYTF	TGTGCCAGCACACTACTAGATGGCTACACCTTC
TRBD2	NA	TRBV5-1	15	TRBJ2-5	CASSLAGGVWETQYF	TGCGCCAGCAGCTTGGCGGGGGGGGTCTGGGAGACCCAGTACTTC
NA	few	TRBV11-2	15	TRBJ1-6	CASKLTSSYNSPLHF	TGTGCCAGCAAATTGACCAGCTCCTATAATTCACCCCTCCACTTT
TRBD1	few	TRBV4-1	15	TRBJ1-6	CASSQVPGQGLALHF	TGCGCCAGCAGCCAAGTCCCGGGACAGGGATTAGCCCTCCACTTT